A single sample is the source of the 24 T cell receptor beta chains below, sequenced in a study of technical replicates of blood from several donors. The table came from immunoSEQ multiplex PCR; TCRdb's copy has only in-frame clones and leaves some out. The sample yields more than 65,000 clones, less than 98% seen once. The sample was T cells isolated from PBMCs. Receptor source: a human donor in good health.

The chain has TRBV28 and TRBJ1-5; D is possibly TRBD1 (5 bases). The germline gives CDR1 MDHEN, CDR2 SYDVKM. The CDR3 is 15 amino acids. V lost 4 bases and J lost 0, with 10 bases in between. CDR3 region: CASSWGDYSNQPQHF. For the CDR3, the DNA is TGTGCCAGCAGTTGGGGGGATTATAGCAATCAGCCCCAGCATTTT.

The chain has TRBV28 and TRBJ1-5; 8 bases align to TRBD1. This CDR3 is built from 14 residues. In germline, CDR1 is MDHEN, CDR2 SYDVKM. The ends lost 8 bases at V and 4 bases at J; junction bases unmatched: 7. The CDR3 loop is CASGYRTGNQPQHF. The CDR3, as DNA: TGTGCCAGCGGATACAGGACAGGGAATCAGCCCCAGCATTTT.

This clone is a singleton in its sample. The V gene is TRBV27, the J gene TRBJ1-1, with D unclear. This CDR3 contains 15 residues. The germline gives CDR1 MNHEY, CDR2 SMNVEV (reference sequence). Trimming shortened V by 5 bases and J by 0 bases, and 13 bases separated the two germline ends. In DNA form, the CDR3 reads TGTGCCAGCAGTCCCATTGAGGGCATGAACACTGAAGCTTTCTTT. Translation gives CASSPIEGMNTEAFF.

The table lists this clone with a count of one. The chain couples TRBV11-1 to TRBJ2-7, with D possibly matching TRBD2 (6 bases). Trimming cost V 3 bases and J 0 bases, with 12 bases left between them. This CDR3 has 15 residues. Looked up from germline, CDR1 is SGHAT and CDR2 is FQDESV (reference sequence). The CDR3: CASSFSSGSSYEQYF. CDR3 in DNA: TGTGCCAGCAGCTTTAGTAGCGGTAGCTCCTACGAGCAGTACTTC.

The chain employs TRBV19 and TRBJ2-5, with TRBD1 identical over 8 bases. This CDR3 region has 15 residues. Germline loops: CDR1 LNHDA, CDR2 SQIVND (reference sequence). Germline trimming cut 6 bases from V and 5 bases from J; bases unmatched to any gene: 11. CDR3 amino acids: CASRGNRGIRETQYF. The CDR3 bases are TGTGCCAGTAGGGGGAACAGGGGGATCAGGGAGACCCAGTACTTC.

The chain carries TRBV9 and TRBJ2-1; D call uncertain. The V gene's germline CDR1 is SGDLS and CDR2 YYNGEE. The CDR3 has 13 residues. The V end lost 0 bases, the J end lost 6 bases, and 7 bases lay between the germline ends. The DNA of the CDR3 is TGTGCCAGCAGCGTAGGACACACCAATGAGCAGTTCTTC. It encodes CASSVGHTNEQFF.

V gene TRBV7-3 combines with J gene TRBJ2-7, with 11 positions matching TRBD1. The CDR3 contains 15 residues. Germline V gene lookup returns CDR1 SGHTA and CDR2 FQGTGA. The J segment lost 2 bases and the V segment lost 2 bases, leaving 2 bases of the junction unmatched. The DNA for the CDR3 is TGTGCCAGCAGCTTAGGGACAGGGGGGACCTACGAGCAGTACTTC. Residues: CASSLGTGGTYEQYF. The full variable domain, its missing parts supplied by reference TRBV7-3 and TRBJ2-7, is GAGVSQTPSNKVTEKGKYVELRCDPISGHTALYWYRQSLGQGPEFLIYFQGTGAADDSGLPNDRFFAVRPEGSVSTLKIQRTERGDSAVYLCASSLGTGGTYEQYFGPGTRLTVT.

In DNA, the CDR3 is TGTGCCAGCAGTGACTTGGACAGGGGGGGCCTCTATGGCTACACCTTC. Its translation is CASSDLDRGGLYGYTF. The chain recombines TRBV2 with TRBJ1-2; 10 bases map to TRBD1. Germline V CDR1 and CDR2: SNHLY, FYNNEI. This CDR3 has 16 amino acids. Trimming took 3 bases from V and 4 from J; bases not matched to a gene: 8.

The gene calls are TRBV10-3 and TRBJ2-5; unclear D gene. With 0 bases removed from V and 5 bases from J, the gap between germline ends came to 7 bases. The CDR3 runs to 13 residues. CDR1 and CDR2 (germline): ENHRY, SYGVKD. The CDR3 region is CAISESSMETQYF. As DNA, the CDR3 is TGTGCCATCAGTGAGTCTAGCATGGAGACCCAGTACTTC.

This clone was observed a single time. V and J are TRBV6-5 and TRBJ1-2, with 7 bases that match TRBD1. The CDR3 consists of 15 residues. The V segment lost 2 bases and the J segment 5 bases; nucleotides outside the gene matches: 8. Germline V CDR1 and CDR2: MNHEY, SVGAGI. DNA of the CDR3: TGTGCCAGCAGTTACCAAGCGACAGGGAAATATGGCTACACCTTC. Its translation is CASSYQATGKYGYTF.

This chain links TRBV18 with TRBJ2-7; D is uncertain. The CDR3 totals 15 residues. Germline loops: CDR1 KGHSH, CDR2 LQKENI. Trimming pared 3 bases from V and 3 bases from J, leaving 15 bases between. The CDR3, as DNA: TGTGCCAGCTCACCTGCGGCGGAGAGAATCTACGAGCAGTACTTC. Encoded protein: CASSPAAERIYEQYF.

The rearrangement joins TRBV6-6 to TRBJ1-1, with TRBD1 matching over 7 bases. Trimming took 6 bases from V and 7 from J; bases not matched to a gene: 11. Looked up from germline, CDR1 is MNHNY and CDR2 is SVGAGI (reference sequence). The CDR3 length is 14 residues. CDR3 coding DNA: TGTGCCAGCAGAAAAGAGATGGGACAGCTTGAAGCTTTCTTT. Its translation: CASRKEMGQLEAFF.

The CDR3 spells CASSAEQGQTGNTIYF. The CDR3 bases are TGTGCCAGCAGCGCCGAACAGGGTCAAACTGGAAACACCATATATTTT. V usage is TRBV2 and J usage is TRBJ1-3; possible D gene TRBD1, 6 bases. Trimming removed 6 bases from V and 2 bases from J, with 17 bases in between. The CDR3 runs 16 residues. Germline loops: CDR1 SNHLY, CDR2 FYNNEI. Using reference TRBV2 and TRBJ1-3 for the parts outside the CDR3, the full variable domain is EPEVTQTPSHQVTQMGQEVILRCVPISNHLYFYWYRQILGQKVEFLVSFYNNEISEKSEIFDDQFSVERPDGSNFTLKIRSTKLEDSAMYFCASSAEQGQTGNTIYFGEGSWLTVV.

V usage is TRBV11-2 and J usage is TRBJ2-1, with 8 bases identical to TRBD2. The J segment lost 10 bases and the V segment lost 1 base, leaving 12 bases of the junction unmatched. The CDR3 runs 16 residues. Germline V lookup: CDR1 SGHAT, CDR2 FQNNGV. The CDR3 nucleotides are TGTGCCAGCAGCTTAGTAGCGGTAGCGGGACGGGACGAGCAGTTCTTC. Its translation is CASSLVAVAGRDEQFF.

This chain joins TRBV21-1 and TRBJ2-4; the table's D gene call, TRBD1, was not cross checked with the DNA. TRBV21-1 is an annotated pseudogene. This CDR3 is built from 15 residues. The CDR3 region is CASSKEGVAKNIQYF. CDR3 nucleotides: TGTGCCAGCAGCAAAGAAGGGGTGGCCAAAAACATTCAGTACTTC.

This chain connects TRBV7-2 to TRBJ2-6; D possibly corresponds to TRBD1 (5 bases). V lost 1 base, J lost 4 bases, and 8 bases lay in between. CDR1 SGHTA and CDR2 FQGNSA come from the germline V gene. The CDR3 totals 15 residues. The CDR3: CASSLEGAGANVLTF. CDR3 nucleotide sequence: TGTGCCAGCAGCTTAGAAGGGGCCGGGGCCAACGTCCTGACTTTC.

V gene TRBV14 combines with J gene TRBJ1-2; the D gene is possibly TRBD1 (5 bases). The CDR3 totals 14 residues. V lost 0 bases, J lost 8 bases, and 13 bases lay in between. Germline assignment: CDR1 SGHDN and CDR2 FVKESK. CDR3 residues: CASSQDLSREGYTF. The CDR3 DNA reads TGTGCCAGCAGCCAAGATCTTTCCAGGGAAGGCTACACCTTC.

V and J are TRBV29-1 and TRBJ1-2; TRBD1 aligns across 9 bases. The CDR3 runs 13 residues. Trimming removed 6 bases from V and 5 bases from J; junction bases left unmatched: 7. Germline V gene lookup returns CDR1 SQVTM and CDR2 ANQGSEA. The CDR3 DNA sequence: TGCAGCGTCGGGGACAGGGCTCAGTATGGCTACACCTTC. Translation gives CSVGDRAQYGYTF.

The chain uses TRBV6-5 and TRBJ2-2; 8 bases are a match to TRBD1. V was clipped by 4 bases and J by 2 bases; unmatched bases: 6. The CDR3 has 16 residues. In germline, CDR1 is MNHEY, CDR2 SVGAGI. CDR3 sequence reads: CASSWPGQVNTGELFF. The DNA for the CDR3 is TGTGCCAGCAGTTGGCCGGGACAGGTCAACACCGGGGAGCTGTTTTTT.

The chain recombines TRBV29-1 with TRBJ2-1, with D maybe TRBD2 (6 bases). The V and J ends lost 2 bases and 8 bases respectively, with 16 bases between them. In germline, CDR1 is SQVTM, CDR2 ANQGSEA. This CDR3 contains 14 residues. CDR3 nucleotide sequence: TGCAGCGTTGAAAAAACGCGGGGATCCGATGAGCAGTTCTTC. It encodes CSVEKTRGSDEQFF.

The CDR3 DNA reads TGTGCCAGCAGCCCAATTAGAGGAAGCTTTAACAATGAGCAGTTCTTC. This sequence encodes CASSPIRGSFNNEQFF. The rearrangement joins TRBV11-3 to TRBJ2-1; D not resolved. This CDR3 has 16 amino acids. V was cut by 5 bases and J by 5 bases, with 19 bases left in between. Germline CDR1 is SGHNT and CDR2 is YENEEA.

The chain links TRBV5-1 to TRBJ2-2, with D tentatively TRBD1 (5 bases). The length of the CDR3 is 16 residues. The germline V and J ends were trimmed by 0 bases and 3 bases, with 12 bases remaining between them. Germline lookup yields CDR1 SGHRS and CDR2 YFSETQ. The CDR3 is CASSLVTATYTGELFF. DNA of the CDR3: TGCGCCAGCAGCTTGGTGACAGCTACGTACACCGGGGAGCTGTTTTTT.

In this sample, this clone turned up once. The chain employs TRBV7-9 and TRBJ2-1; TRBD2 agrees at 7 bases. CDR1 SEHNR and CDR2 FQNEAQ come from the germline V gene (reference sequence). There are 14 residues in the CDR3. J gave up 8 bases and V 3 bases, and 7 bases lay outside the gene matches. CDR3 bases: TGTGCCAGCAGCTTGGCGGGAGCATGGGATGAGCAGTTCTTC. Encoded protein: CASSLAGAWDEQFF.

The rearrangement links TRBV5-1 to TRBJ1-4, with a tentative D call TRBD1 (5 bases). V was cut by 4 bases and J by 6 bases, with 16 bases left in between. Looked up from germline, CDR1 is SGHRS and CDR2 is YFSETQ. The CDR3 contains 15 residues. As DNA, the CDR3 is TGCGCCAGCAGCGTAAGCGGGACGGATGATGAAAAACTGTTTTTT. It translates to CASSVSGTDDEKLFF.